The next 18 T cell receptor beta chains were all read from a single sample in a study of regulatory T cells in long-lasting Graves disease. With iRepertoire HTBI primers and Arm-PCR of CDR3 regions, TCR beta libraries were built. TCRdb called the multiplex PCR reads again in MiXCR, with one record for every CDR3 protein. The table has some 320,000 distinct CDR3 sequences, 15% to 20% seen once. As for time point: newly diagnosed GD, antithyroid drugs for less than 3 months. Following extraction of RNA from PBMCs, that RNA was used to make the TCR library. Sequences were derived from peripheral blood mononuclear cells (PBMCs), sampled at new diagnosis, from a patient treated with antithyroid drugs. These TCRs come from a female donor with Graves disease.

The V and J genes are TRBV7-7 and TRBJ2-5; TRBD1 matches at 9 bases. CDR3 length: 15 residues. Germline V gene sequence: CDR1 SSHAT, CDR2 FNYEAQ (reference sequence). CDR3 sequence: CASSGGTGSGETQYF. The CDR3 coding sequence is TGTGCTAGCTCCGGGGGGACAGGGTCAGGGGAGACCCAGTACTTC.

This clonotype has a handful of counts. A much larger clone differs from this one at a single base, so this may be a read error. The chain is built from TRBV7-9 and TRBJ2-3; D might be TRBD2 (5 bases). From germline, CDR1 is SEHNR and CDR2 FQNEAQ (reference sequence). This CDR3 has 14 residues. CDR3 sequence reads: CASSLSGDTDSQYF. The CDR3 nucleotides read TGTGCCAGCAGCTTATCCGGGGATACAGATTCGCAGTATTTT.

This clonotype has ten or more counts. J is TRBJ2-7 and V is TRBV20-1, with 8 positions matching TRBD2. The ends lost 0 bases at V and 3 bases at J; junction bases unmatched: 4. The CDR3 extends over 14 amino acids. Germline-derived CDR1 and CDR2 are DFQATT and SNEGSKA (reference sequence). DNA of the CDR3: TGCAGTGCTAGAGATGTACTAGCGGACTACGAGCAGTACTTC. Translation: CSARDVLADYEQYF.

This clonotype was counted many times. The chain has TRBV5-4 and TRBJ1-5; D unresolved. Deletions cut 5 bases from V and 4 bases from J, with 10 bases between. Germline V lookup: CDR1 SGHNT, CDR2 YYREEE (reference sequence). CDR3 length equals 13 residues. CDR3 bases: TGTGCCAGCAGTCCGGGCCGAAATCAGCCCCAGCATTTT. It is translated as CASSPGRNQPQHF.

This clonotype has a count of ten or more. The rearrangement links TRBV6-2 or TRBV6-3 to TRBJ1-1, with 12 bases lining up with TRBD1. CDR3 length: 17 residues. Germline values: CDR1 MNHEY, CDR2 SVGEGT. V was clipped by 6 bases and J by 5 bases; unmatched bases: 13. The CDR3 DNA reads as TGTGCCAGCAGCGGTACCGGGACAGGGGGCTATTGGACTGAAGCTTTCTTT. It specifies CASSGTGTGGYWTEAFF.

The chain combines TRBV5-5 with TRBJ2-3; D possibly corresponds to TRBD2 (6 bases). The germline CDR1 and CDR2 sequences are SGHKS and YYEKEE (reference sequence). The CDR3 sequence is 14 residues long. Trimming shortened V by 4 bases and J by 2 bases, and 11 bases separated the two germline ends. The CDR3 here is CASSPGLYTDTQYF. CDR3 nucleotides: TGTGCCAGCAGCCCGGGACTTTACACAGATACGCAGTATTTT.

This clonotype was counted between two and nine times. The chain recombines TRBV2 with TRBJ2-1; TRBD2 aligns across 11 bases. The CDR3 totals 18 residues. Germline CDR1 SNHLY, CDR2 FYNNEI. V was clipped by 0 bases and J by 5 bases; unmatched bases: 9. The CDR3, as DNA: TGTGCCAGCAGTGAAGCGGACGGACTAGCGGGTGTCCACAATGAGCAGTTCTTC. Encoded protein: CASSEADGLAGVHNEQFF.

In this sample, this clonotype turned up many times. This chain links TRBV6-2 or TRBV6-3 with TRBJ2-5; 11 nucleotides match TRBD2. CDR3 length: 16 residues. The ends lost 7 bases at V and 1 base at J; junction bases unmatched: 8. Germline CDR1 is MNHEY and CDR2 is SVGEGT. The CDR3 loop reads CASKEGLAETQETQYF. Here the CDR3 DNA reads TGTGCCAGCAAAGAGGGACTAGCGGAGACCCAAGAGACCCAGTACTTC.

On this clonotype: A read error may account for a junction end that differs from germline. CDR3 in DNA: TGTGCCTCCGCCGGGACTAGCGCCACAGATACGCAGAATTTT. Translation gives CASAGTSATDTQNF. The gene calls are TRBV9 and TRBJ2-3; 10 bases are shared with TRBD2. The CDR3 contains 14 residues. Germline V gene sequence: CDR1 SGDLS, CDR2 YYNGEE.

This clonotype appeared many times. V is TRBV6-2 or TRBV6-3 and J is TRBJ2-4; D is perhaps TRBD2 (6 bases). CDR1 and CDR2 from the germline V gene are MNHEY and SVGEGT. The V end lost 7 bases, the J end lost 0 bases, and 10 bases lay between the germline ends. The CDR3 spans 14 residues. The CDR3 region is CASTLAGAKNIQYF. DNA for the CDR3: TGTGCCAGCACACTAGCCGGAGCCAAAAACATTCAGTACTTC.

Ten or more counts support this clonotype. V is TRBV2 and J is TRBJ1-1, with D tentatively TRBD1 (6 bases). The CDR3 is 13 amino acids. CDR1 is SNHLY and CDR2 is FYNNEI in the germline V gene. V was trimmed by 10 bases and J by 5 bases, leaving 17 bases between them. CDR3 coding DNA: TGTGCCACACAAGCGGGGGGCTGGACTGAAGCTTTCTTT. It is translated as CATQAGGWTEAFF.

This clonotype has a count of ten or more. The rearrangement links TRBV6-1 to TRBJ2-1; unclear D gene. Germline V gene data show CDR1 as MNHNS and CDR2 as SASEGT. The CDR3 is 13 amino acids. V lost 0 bases and J lost 6, with 6 bases in between. CDR3 residues: CASSEAMGNEQFF. CDR3 sequence (DNA): TGTGCCAGCAGTGAAGCGATGGGCAATGAGCAGTTCTTC.

This clonotype has at least ten counts. The chain joins TRBV6-1 to TRBJ1-1; D may be TRBD1 (5 bases). CDR3 length: 13 residues. V was pared by 9 bases and J by 3 bases, with 14 bases between. CDR1 MNHNS and CDR2 SASEGT come from the germline V gene. The CDR3 loop reads CASLKGQYTEAFF. The CDR3 DNA is TGTGCCAGTCTTAAGGGGCAGTACACTGAAGCTTTCTTT.

The sample holds many counts of this clonotype. The chain uses TRBV30 and TRBJ2-7, with 7 nucleotides matching TRBD1. Losses at the gene ends were 2 bases for V and 3 bases for J; bases not matched to a gene: 7. The germline V gene encodes CDR1 GTSNPN and CDR2 SVGIG (reference sequence). The CDR3 has 14 residues. The CDR3 loop reads CAWSKGQPSYEQYF. CDR3 DNA: TGTGCCTGGAGTAAGGGACAGCCGAGCTACGAGCAGTACTTC.

There are many counts of this clonotype. The rearrangement links TRBV19 to TRBJ1-2; 9 nucleotides agree with TRBD1. V was clipped by 4 bases and J by 4 bases; unmatched bases: 7. The CDR3 covers 15 residues. Per the germline V gene, CDR1 is LNHDA and CDR2 is SQIVND (reference sequence). As DNA, the CDR3 is TGTGCCAGTAGTACTTCGGACAGGGGCAGCTATGGCTACACCTTC. Translated: CASSTSDRGSYGYTF.

V is TRBV6-4 and J is TRBJ1-5; possibly TRBD1 for D (5 bases). From germline, CDR1 is MRHNA and CDR2 SNTAGT. V was cut by 3 bases and J by 5 bases, with 17 bases left in between. CDR3 length: 16 amino acids. DNA of the CDR3: TGTGCCAGCAGTGAACTCAGGGTAAGGTCTCATCAGCCCCAGCATTTT. Protein product: CASSELRVRSHQPQHF.

This clonotype has a count of ten or more. The rearrangement links TRBV5-6 to TRBJ2-7; D not certain. The CDR3 is made up of 12 amino acids. From germline, CDR1 is SGHDT and CDR2 YYEEEE. The germline V and J ends were trimmed by 0 bases and 5 bases, with 6 bases remaining between them. CDR3 sequence reads: CASSLVTNEQYF. The CDR3 nucleotides read TGTGCCAGCAGCTTGGTTACGAACGAGCAGTACTTC.

This clonotype was found many times. V is TRBV19 and J is TRBJ2-4, with TRBD1 identical over 7 bases. The trim removed 7 bases at V and 9 bases at J, leaving 3 bases unmatched. Germline V gives CDR1 LNHDA, CDR2 SQIVND (reference sequence). The CDR3 runs to 11 residues. DNA of the CDR3: TGTGCCAGTAAGGGACAGTCCATTCAGTACTTC. Translated: CASKGQSIQYF.